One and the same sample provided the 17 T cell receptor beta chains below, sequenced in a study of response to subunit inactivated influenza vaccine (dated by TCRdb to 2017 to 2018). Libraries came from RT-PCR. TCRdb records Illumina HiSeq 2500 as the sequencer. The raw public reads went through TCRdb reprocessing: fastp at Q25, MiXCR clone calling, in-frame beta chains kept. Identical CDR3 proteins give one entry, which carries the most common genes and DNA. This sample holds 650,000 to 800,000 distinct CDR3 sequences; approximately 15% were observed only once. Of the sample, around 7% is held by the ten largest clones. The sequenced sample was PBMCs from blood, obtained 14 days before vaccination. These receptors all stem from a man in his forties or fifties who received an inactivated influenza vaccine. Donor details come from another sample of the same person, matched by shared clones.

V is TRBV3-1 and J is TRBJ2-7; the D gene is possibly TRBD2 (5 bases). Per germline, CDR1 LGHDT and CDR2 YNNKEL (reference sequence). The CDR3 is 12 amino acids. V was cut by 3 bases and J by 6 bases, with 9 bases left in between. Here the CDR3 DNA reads TGTGCCAGCAGCCATGGGGAGCTCGAGCAGTACTTC. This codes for CASSHGELEQYF.

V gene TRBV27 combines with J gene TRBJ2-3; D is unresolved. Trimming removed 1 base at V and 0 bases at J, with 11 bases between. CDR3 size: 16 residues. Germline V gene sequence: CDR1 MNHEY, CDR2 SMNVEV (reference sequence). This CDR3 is CASSLYRRISTDTQYF. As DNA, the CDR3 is TGTGCCAGCAGTTTATACAGACGGATTAGCACAGATACGCAGTATTTT.

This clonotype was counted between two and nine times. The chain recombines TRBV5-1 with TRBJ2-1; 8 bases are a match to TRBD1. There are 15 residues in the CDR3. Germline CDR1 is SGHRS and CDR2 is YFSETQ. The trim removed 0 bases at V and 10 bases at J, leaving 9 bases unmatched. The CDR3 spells CASSLGQGAPQEQFF. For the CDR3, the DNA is TGCGCCAGCAGCTTGGGTCAGGGGGCCCCCCAGGAGCAGTTCTTC.

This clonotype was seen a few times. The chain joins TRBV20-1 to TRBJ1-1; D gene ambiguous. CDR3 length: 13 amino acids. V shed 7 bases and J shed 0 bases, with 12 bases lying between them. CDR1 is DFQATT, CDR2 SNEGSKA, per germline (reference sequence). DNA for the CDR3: TGCAGTGGGCGAAACACGATGAACACTGAAGCTTTCTTT. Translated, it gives CSGRNTMNTEAFF.

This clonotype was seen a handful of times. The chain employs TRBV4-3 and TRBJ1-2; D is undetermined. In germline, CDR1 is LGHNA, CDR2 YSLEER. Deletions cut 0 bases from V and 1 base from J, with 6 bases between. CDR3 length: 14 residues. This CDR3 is CASSQDGLNYGYTF. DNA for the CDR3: TGCGCCAGCAGCCAAGATGGCCTTAACTATGGCTACACCTTC.

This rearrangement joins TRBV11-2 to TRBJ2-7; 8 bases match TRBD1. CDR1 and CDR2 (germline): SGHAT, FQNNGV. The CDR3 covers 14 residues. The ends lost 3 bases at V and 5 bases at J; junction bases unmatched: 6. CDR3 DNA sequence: TGTGCCAGCAGCTTGGACAGGGCGGCCCACGAGCAGTACTTC. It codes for CASSLDRAAHEQYF.

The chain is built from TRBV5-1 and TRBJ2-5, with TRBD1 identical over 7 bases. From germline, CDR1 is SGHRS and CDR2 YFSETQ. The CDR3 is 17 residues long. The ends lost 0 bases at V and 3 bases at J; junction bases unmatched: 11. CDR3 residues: CASSLAASRTGKETQYF. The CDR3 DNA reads TGCGCCAGCAGCTTGGCCGCAAGTCGGACAGGAAAAGAGACCCAGTACTTC. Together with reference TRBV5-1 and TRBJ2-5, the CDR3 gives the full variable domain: KAGVTQTPRYLIKTRGQQVTLSCSPISGHRSVSWYQQTPGQGLQFLFEYFSETQRNKGNFPGRFSGRQFSNSRSEMNVSTLELGDSALYLCASSLAASRTGKETQYFGPGTRLLVL.

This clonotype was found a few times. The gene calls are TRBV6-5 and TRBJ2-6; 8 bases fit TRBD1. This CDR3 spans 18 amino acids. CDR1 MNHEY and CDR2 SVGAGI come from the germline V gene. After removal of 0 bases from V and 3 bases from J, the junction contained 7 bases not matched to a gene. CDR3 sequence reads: CASSYSGQGALGANVLTF. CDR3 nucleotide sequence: TGTGCCAGCAGTTACTCGGGGCAGGGGGCGCTTGGGGCCAACGTCCTGACTTTC.

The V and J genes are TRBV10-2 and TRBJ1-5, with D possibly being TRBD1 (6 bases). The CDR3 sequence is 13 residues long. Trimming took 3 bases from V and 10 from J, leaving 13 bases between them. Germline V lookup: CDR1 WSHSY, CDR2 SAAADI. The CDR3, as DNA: TGCGCCAGCAGTGATACAGGGTACCCACCCCAGCATTTT. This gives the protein CASSDTGYPPQHF.

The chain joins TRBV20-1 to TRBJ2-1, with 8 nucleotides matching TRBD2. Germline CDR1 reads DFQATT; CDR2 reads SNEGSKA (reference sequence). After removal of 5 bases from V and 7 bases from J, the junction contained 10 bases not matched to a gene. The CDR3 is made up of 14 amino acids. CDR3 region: CSAGSPGGRNEQFF. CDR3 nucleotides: TGCAGTGCTGGGAGTCCGGGAGGGAGGAATGAGCAGTTCTTC.

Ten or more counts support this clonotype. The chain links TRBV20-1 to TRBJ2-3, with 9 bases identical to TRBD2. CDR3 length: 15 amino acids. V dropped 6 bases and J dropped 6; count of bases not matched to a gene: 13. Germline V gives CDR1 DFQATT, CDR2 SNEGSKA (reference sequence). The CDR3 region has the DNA TGCAGTGCGTCTTCTAGCGGGGTTCCGCAGGATACGCAGTATTTT. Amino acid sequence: CSASSSGVPQDTQYF.

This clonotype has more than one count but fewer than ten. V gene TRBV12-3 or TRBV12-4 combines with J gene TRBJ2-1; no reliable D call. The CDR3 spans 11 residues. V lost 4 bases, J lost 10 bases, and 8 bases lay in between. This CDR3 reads CASSSLLEQFF. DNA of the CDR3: TGTGCCAGCAGTTCTCTATTAGAGCAGTTCTTC.

The CDR3 DNA reads TGTGCCAGTAGTATTTGGGTGGAAGCGAACACCGGGGAGCTGTTTTTT. Translating it yields CASSIWVEANTGELFF. The rearrangement joins TRBV19 to TRBJ2-2; D is undetermined. The length of the CDR3 is 16 residues. The germline gives CDR1 LNHDA, CDR2 SQIVND (reference sequence). Deletions cut 3 bases from V and 0 bases from J, with 11 bases between.

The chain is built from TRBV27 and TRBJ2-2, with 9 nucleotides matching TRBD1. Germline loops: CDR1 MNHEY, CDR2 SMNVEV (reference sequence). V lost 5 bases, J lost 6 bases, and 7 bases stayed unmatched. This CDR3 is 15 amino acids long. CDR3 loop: CASSAGTGFAGELFF. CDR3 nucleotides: TGTGCCAGCAGTGCGGGGACAGGGTTCGCCGGGGAGCTGTTTTTT.

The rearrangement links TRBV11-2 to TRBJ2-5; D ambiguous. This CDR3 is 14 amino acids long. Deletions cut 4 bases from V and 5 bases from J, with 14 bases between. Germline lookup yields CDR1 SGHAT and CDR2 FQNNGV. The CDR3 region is CASSSLGSTETQYF. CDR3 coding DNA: TGTGCCAGCAGCTCTCTTGGCAGTACGGAGACCCAGTACTTC.

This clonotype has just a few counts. The CDR3 spells CASSTGSWYTDTQYF. Written as DNA, the CDR3 is TGTGCCAGTTCTACCGGGAGTTGGTACACAGATACGCAGTATTTT. The chain has TRBV19 and TRBJ2-3, with D possibly matching TRBD2 (6 bases). The CDR3 totals 15 residues. CDR1 is LNHDA and CDR2 is SQIVND in the germline V gene (reference sequence). Trimming cost V 8 bases and J 2 bases, with 17 bases left between them.

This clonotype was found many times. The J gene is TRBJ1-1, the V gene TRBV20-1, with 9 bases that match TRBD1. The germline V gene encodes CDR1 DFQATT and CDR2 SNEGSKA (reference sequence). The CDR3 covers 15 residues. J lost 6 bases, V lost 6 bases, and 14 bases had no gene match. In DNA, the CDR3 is TGCAGTGCGGAGCGGACAGGGGTCGGCGGCGCTGAAGCTTTCTTT. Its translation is CSAERTGVGGAEAFF.